These 32 T cell receptor beta chains came from one sample sequenced in a study of blood T cell repertoires in COVID-19. Some clones are missing from TCRdb's copy, which holds only in-frame ones; the method was immunoSEQ multiplex PCR. The sample contains 130,000 or so clones, approximately 83% of which appear only once. The sample was peripheral blood. Receptor source: a woman in her forties or fifties who had recovered from COVID-19.

This chain joins TRBV27 and TRBJ1-1; D unresolved. In germline, CDR1 is MNHEY, CDR2 SMNVEV (reference sequence). Trimming removed 8 bases at V and 0 bases at J, with 7 bases between. CDR3 length: 12 amino acids. The CDR3 nucleotides are TGTGCCAGCCAGAACATGAACACTGAAGCTTTCTTT. Its protein is CASQNMNTEAFF.

CDR3 bases: TGTGCCAGCAGCCCATACCGGGGGGGTAATCAGAAAAACATTCAGTACTTC. Translation: CASSPYRGGNQKNIQYF. The rearrangement joins TRBV3-1 (or the pseudogene TRBV3-2) to TRBJ2-4; 8 bases match TRBD2. The length of the CDR3 is 17 residues. Trimming cost V 4 bases and J 4 bases; bases outside gene matches: 12. Germline loops: CDR1 LGHDT, CDR2 YNNKEL (reference sequence).

The chain has TRBV5-4 and TRBJ2-7; TRBD1 matches 12 bases. This CDR3 spans 17 amino acids. Unmatched junction bases numbered 8, after V lost 0 bases and J lost 4 bases. Germline lookup yields CDR1 SGHNT and CDR2 YYREEE (reference sequence). In DNA form, the CDR3 reads TGTGCCAGCAGCTTGGCCCCCGGGACAGGGGGCGTGTACGAGCAGTACTTC. Residues: CASSLAPGTGGVYEQYF.

This clone was observed a single time. The chain uses TRBV11-2 and TRBJ1-2; 7 bases agree with TRBD1. The germline gives CDR1 SGHAT, CDR2 FQNNGV. V gave up 1 base and J gave up 4 bases; unmatched junction bases: 9. CDR3 length: 16 amino acids. The CDR3 coding sequence is TGTGCCAGCAGCTTAGGGCCAGGGGGAAAAATCTATGGCTACACCTTC. Translation gives CASSLGPGGKIYGYTF.

The CDR3 protein is CASSTSGRRSYNEQFF. The CDR3 DNA is TGTGCCAGTAGTACTAGCGGGAGGCGCTCCTACAATGAGCAGTTCTTC. The chain recombines TRBV19 with TRBJ2-1, with 11 bases aligning to TRBD2. This CDR3 region has 16 residues. After removal of 4 bases from V and 0 bases from J, the junction contained 2 bases not matched to a gene. From germline, CDR1 is LNHDA and CDR2 SQIVND (reference sequence).

The chain carries TRBV7-2 and TRBJ2-3, with TRBD1 matching over 7 bases. Trimming took 5 bases from V and 4 from J; bases not matched to a gene: 9. Germline CDR1 reads SGHTA; CDR2 reads FQGNSA. CDR3 size: 15 residues. CDR3 sequence (DNA): TGTGCCAGCAGCCCCAGGCTCACAGGGGCAGATACGCAGTATTTT. Translating gives CASSPRLTGADTQYF.

J is TRBJ2-2 and V is TRBV11-3, with a possible D match to TRBD2 (5 bases). CDR3 length: 14 residues. V was cut by 4 bases and J by 6 bases, with 12 bases left in between. Germline CDR1 SGHNT, CDR2 YENEEA. CDR3 residues: CASSYIPGAGELFF. DNA of the CDR3: TGTGCCAGCAGCTATATTCCCGGGGCCGGGGAGCTGTTTTTT.

The chain has TRBV5-5 and TRBJ2-1; D gene unclear. Deletions cut 4 bases from V and 0 bases from J, with 14 bases between. The CDR3 consists of 16 residues. Germline values: CDR1 SGHKS, CDR2 YYEKEE (reference sequence). The CDR3 loop is CASSTSTAVSYNEQFF. The CDR3 DNA sequence: TGTGCCAGCAGCACCTCCACAGCCGTCTCCTACAATGAGCAGTTCTTC.

The J gene is TRBJ2-7, the V gene TRBV29-1, with TRBD1 matching over 9 bases. Germline lookup yields CDR1 SQVTM and CDR2 ANQGSEA. This CDR3 region has 14 residues. The V gene end was trimmed by 4 bases and the J gene end by 7 bases; junction bases not matched to a gene: 11. The CDR3 loop is CSVAAQGAGGEQYF. In DNA form, the CDR3 reads TGCAGCGTTGCAGCACAGGGGGCGGGCGGGGAGCAGTACTTC.

This chain connects TRBV6-2 or TRBV6-3 to TRBJ2-1, with D hard to call. V was cut by 0 bases and J by 8 bases, with 17 bases left in between. Germline assignment: CDR1 MNHEY and CDR2 SVGEGT. The CDR3 extends over 16 amino acids. DNA of the CDR3: TGTGCCAGCAGTTACTCAAGAGGTTCCTCACTTGATGAGCAGTTCTTC. Its protein product is CASSYSRGSSLDEQFF.

V and J are TRBV24-1 and TRBJ2-5; no definite D call. The germline V gene has CDR1 KGHDR and CDR2 SFDVKD. Trimming pared 3 bases from V and 5 bases from J, leaving 9 bases between. The CDR3 is made up of 13 amino acids. The CDR3 DNA reads as TGTGCCACCAGTGATGGCAGTATGGAGACCCAGTACTTC. Translating it yields CATSDGSMETQYF.

The gene calls are TRBV5-1 and TRBJ1-2, with D perhaps TRBD1 (5 bases). With 4 bases removed from V and 4 bases from J, the gap between germline ends came to 14 bases. This CDR3 spans 14 amino acids. Germline CDR1 is SGHRS and CDR2 is YFSETQ. The CDR3 DNA reads TGCGCCAGCAGCGACCAGGGTATTTCCTATGGCTACACCTTC. Translated: CASSDQGISYGYTF.

The chain links TRBV5-1 to TRBJ2-3, with TRBD1 matching over 8 bases. CDR1 SGHRS and CDR2 YFSETQ come from the germline V gene. Trimming cost V 4 bases and J 3 bases; bases outside gene matches: 7. The CDR3 has 15 residues. CDR3: CASSLGTGETDTQYF. CDR3 nucleotides: TGCGCCAGCAGCCTGGGGACAGGCGAAACAGATACGCAGTATTTT.

CDR3 sequence: CASSSDAGVEETQYF. In DNA, the CDR3 is TGTGCCAGCAGCTCAGACGCGGGAGTGGAGGAGACCCAGTACTTC. The rearrangement links TRBV9 to TRBJ2-5; TRBD2 matches 7 bases. The germline gives CDR1 SGDLS, CDR2 YYNGEE. Trimming cost V 4 bases and J 5 bases; bases outside gene matches: 11. This CDR3 has 15 amino acids.

This rearrangement joins TRBV7-7 to TRBJ2-5; D is possibly TRBD2 (6 bases). There are 14 residues in the CDR3. Germline V CDR1 and CDR2: SSHAT, FNYEAQ (reference sequence). V was pared by 5 bases and J by 3 bases, with 13 bases between. The CDR3 DNA is TGTGCCAGCAGCCTTAGCGGAGAGAAAGAGACCCAGTACTTC. Translation gives CASSLSGEKETQYF.

The chain links TRBV5-5 to TRBJ2-5; weak D call: TRBD1 (6 bases). Trimming pared 3 bases from V and 1 base from J, leaving 16 bases between. This CDR3 comprises 16 residues. Germline CDR1 reads SGHKS; CDR2 reads YYEKEE (reference sequence). CDR3 protein: CASSWDTGRGQETQYF. The CDR3 DNA is TGTGCCAGCAGCTGGGATACAGGGAGAGGCCAAGAGACCCAGTACTTC.

This rearrangement joins TRBV5-8 to TRBJ1-5; D call uncertain. V gave up 2 bases and J gave up 3 bases, with 3 bases separating them. Germline loops: CDR1 SGHTS, CDR2 YDEGEE. This CDR3 has 12 amino acids. The CDR3 DNA sequence: TGTGCCAGCAGCTTCTTCAATCAGCCCCAGCATTTT. This translates into CASSFFNQPQHF.

The rearrangement joins TRBV12-3 or TRBV12-4 to TRBJ2-1, with D tentatively TRBD1 (6 bases). V was trimmed by 6 bases and J by 5 bases, leaving 11 bases between them. This CDR3 region has 13 residues. Here the CDR3 DNA reads TGTGCCAGCAGGTGGACAGCCCACAATGAGCAGTTCTTC. Amino acid sequence: CASRWTAHNEQFF.

The chain uses TRBV7-9 and TRBJ2-7; TRBD1 matches 9 bases. Germline CDR1 reads SEHNR; CDR2 reads FQNEAQ (reference sequence). Germline trimming cut 6 bases from V and 5 bases from J; bases unmatched to any gene: 5. CDR3 size: 13 residues. CDR3 sequence reads: CASRGQGKDEQYF. The DNA of the CDR3 is TGTGCCAGCAGGGGACAGGGTAAGGACGAGCAGTACTTC.

CDR3 nucleotide sequence: TGTGCCAGTAGTATCACAGGGGTGGATTCACCCCTCCACTTT. As protein: CASSITGVDSPLHF. The J gene is TRBJ1-6, the V gene TRBV19; 7 nucleotides match TRBD1. V was clipped by 3 bases and J by 8 bases; unmatched bases: 4. Per germline, CDR1 LNHDA and CDR2 SQIVND (reference sequence). The CDR3 is 14 amino acids.

This chain joins TRBV6-5 and TRBJ2-2; 9 bases match TRBD1. The V gene end was trimmed by 6 bases and the J gene end by 3 bases; junction bases not matched to a gene: 5. Germline V gene sequence: CDR1 MNHEY, CDR2 SVGAGI. The CDR3 contains 15 residues. The CDR3 loop reads CASSLTGGYTGELFF. The CDR3 DNA reads as TGTGCCAGCAGCCTAACAGGGGGCTACACCGGGGAGCTGTTTTTT.

The V and J genes are TRBV29-1 and TRBJ2-3; TRBD2 agrees at 9 bases. Germline CDR1 is SQVTM and CDR2 is ANQGSEA. The J segment lost 7 bases and the V segment lost 5 bases, leaving 4 bases of the junction unmatched. This CDR3 has 12 residues. The CDR3 DNA is TGCAGCGTTACCAGCGGGAGGTATACGCAGTATTTT. Amino acid sequence: CSVTSGRYTQYF.

The rearrangement joins TRBV28 to TRBJ2-4; TRBD1 agrees at 8 bases. With 4 bases clipped from V and 6 bases from J, the junction kept 2 bases outside the gene matches. From germline, CDR1 is MDHEN and CDR2 SYDVKM. The CDR3 length is 13 residues. CDR3 nucleotides: TGTGCCAGCAGTTCAGGGACAGGAAACATTCAGTACTTC. Protein product: CASSSGTGNIQYF.

This chain links TRBV2 with TRBJ1-1; D call uncertain. The CDR3 runs to 13 residues. The V gene lost 4 bases and the J gene lost 5 bases, with 11 bases spanning the gap. Germline CDR1 and CDR2: SNHLY and FYNNEI. CDR3 sequence: CASSVGEGTEAFF. The CDR3 coding sequence is TGTGCCAGCAGTGTGGGAGAAGGGACTGAAGCTTTCTTT.

In its sample, this clone was seen many times. V is TRBV3-1 (or the pseudogene TRBV3-2) and J is TRBJ1-2; D may be TRBD1 (6 bases). V was trimmed by 10 bases and J by 4 bases, leaving 13 bases between them. CDR3 length equals 12 residues. CDR1 is LGHDT, CDR2 YNNKEL, per germline (reference sequence). The DNA for the CDR3 is TGTGCCACGCGGACAGCCGCCTATGGCTACACCTTC. This gives the protein CATRTAAYGYTF.

V and J are TRBV11-2 and TRBJ1-2; TRBD1 is a possible D gene (5 bases). The CDR3 is made up of 15 amino acids. Germline CDR1 SGHAT, CDR2 FQNNGV. The V end lost 2 bases, the J end lost 4 bases, and 14 bases lay between the germline ends. The CDR3 bases are TGTGCCAGCAGCTTATTTGGGGTTAGGGGCTATGGCTACACCTTC. This gives the protein CASSLFGVRGYGYTF.

This clone was observed a handful of times. J is TRBJ2-1 and V is TRBV19; D unresolved. V was cut by 0 bases and J by 6 bases, with 9 bases left in between. CDR1 is LNHDA, CDR2 SQIVND, per germline (reference sequence). CDR3 length: 14 amino acids. Here the CDR3 reads CASSIDQVGNEQFF. CDR3 in DNA: TGTGCCAGTAGTATAGACCAGGTAGGCAATGAGCAGTTCTTC.

V and J are TRBV7-6 and TRBJ2-2; a weak D match, TRBD1 (6 bases). The CDR3 has 15 residues. Germline V gives CDR1 SGHVS, CDR2 FNYEAQ. Trimming removed 2 bases at V and 4 bases at J, with 11 bases between. Written as DNA, the CDR3 is TGTGCCAGCAGCTTATTACAGGGTGGCACCGGGGAGCTGTTTTTT. This gives the protein CASSLLQGGTGELFF.

J is TRBJ2-1 and V is TRBV29-1; 8 bases align to TRBD2. The ends lost 4 bases at V and 7 bases at J; junction bases unmatched: 6. This CDR3 comprises 13 residues. CDR1 SQVTM and CDR2 ANQGSEA come from the germline V gene. CDR3 nucleotide sequence: TGCAGCGTTGCCAGGACTAGCCTAAATGAGCAGTTCTTC. Its protein product is CSVARTSLNEQFF.

The gene calls are TRBV15 and TRBJ2-3, with 7 bases matching TRBD1. The junction had 3 bases not matched to a gene; V was cut back by 2 bases and J by 4 bases. Germline CDR1 reads LNHNV; CDR2 reads YYDKDF (reference sequence). This CDR3 is 14 amino acids long. CDR3: CATSRTQGADTQYF. The CDR3 DNA reads as TGTGCCACCAGCAGAACCCAGGGGGCAGATACGCAGTATTTT.

The J gene is TRBJ1-6, the V gene TRBV7-8; the D is unclear. V was cut by 2 bases and J by 0 bases, with 8 bases left in between. Germline loops: CDR1 SGHVS, CDR2 FQNEAQ. The CDR3 sequence is 16 residues long. The CDR3 nucleotides read TGTGCCAGCAGCTTAAGTTCGAGCTCCTATAATTCACCCCTCCACTTT. It specifies CASSLSSSSYNSPLHF.

The gene calls are TRBV5-6 and TRBJ1-5, with 7 bases matching TRBD1. Germline V lookup: CDR1 SGHDT, CDR2 YYEEEE. The CDR3 covers 16 residues. With V trimmed by 1 base and J by 2 bases, 6 bases remained unmatched. CDR3 region: CASSLSTGRGNQPQHF. The CDR3 region has the DNA TGTGCCAGCAGCTTGTCGACAGGGAGAGGCAATCAGCCCCAGCATTTT. Full variable domain (missing parts from reference TRBV5-6 and TRBJ1-5): DAGVTQSPTHLIKTRGQQVTLRCSPKSGHDTVSWYQQALGQGPQFIFQYYEEEERQRGNFPDRFSGHQFPNYSSELNVNALLLGDSALYLCASSLSTGRGNQPQHFGDGTRLSIL.